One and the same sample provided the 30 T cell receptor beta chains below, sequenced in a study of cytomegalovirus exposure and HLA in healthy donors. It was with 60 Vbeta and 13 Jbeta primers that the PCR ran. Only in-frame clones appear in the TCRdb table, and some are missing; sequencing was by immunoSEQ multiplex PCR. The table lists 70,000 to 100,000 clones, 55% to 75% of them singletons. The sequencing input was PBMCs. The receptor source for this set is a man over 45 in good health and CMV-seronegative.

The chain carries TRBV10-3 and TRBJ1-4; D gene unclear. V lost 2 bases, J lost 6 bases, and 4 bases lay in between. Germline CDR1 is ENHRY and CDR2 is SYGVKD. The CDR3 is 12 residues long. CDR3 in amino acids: CAISEADEKLFF. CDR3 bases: TGTGCCATCAGTGAGGCAGATGAAAAACTGTTTTTT.

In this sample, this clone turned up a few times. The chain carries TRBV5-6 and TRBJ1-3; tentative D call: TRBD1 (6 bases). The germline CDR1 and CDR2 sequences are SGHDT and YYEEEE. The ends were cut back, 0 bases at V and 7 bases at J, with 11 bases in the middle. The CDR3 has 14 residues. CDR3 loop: CASSLGMQGNTIYF. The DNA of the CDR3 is TGTGCCAGCAGCTTGGGTATGCAGGGGAACACCATATATTTT.

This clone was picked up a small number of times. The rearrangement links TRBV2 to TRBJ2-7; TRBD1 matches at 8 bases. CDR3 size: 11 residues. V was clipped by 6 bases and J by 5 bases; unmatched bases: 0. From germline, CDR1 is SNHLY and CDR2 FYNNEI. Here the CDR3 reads CASRQGDEQYF. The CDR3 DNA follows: TGTGCCAGCAGACAGGGGGACGAGCAGTACTTC.

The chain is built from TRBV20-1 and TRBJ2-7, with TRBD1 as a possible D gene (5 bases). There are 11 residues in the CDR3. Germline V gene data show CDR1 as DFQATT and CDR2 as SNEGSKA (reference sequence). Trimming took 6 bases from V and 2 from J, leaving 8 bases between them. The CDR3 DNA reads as TGCAGTGCCAGGGCGACCTACGAGCAGTACTTC. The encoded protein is CSARATYEQYF.

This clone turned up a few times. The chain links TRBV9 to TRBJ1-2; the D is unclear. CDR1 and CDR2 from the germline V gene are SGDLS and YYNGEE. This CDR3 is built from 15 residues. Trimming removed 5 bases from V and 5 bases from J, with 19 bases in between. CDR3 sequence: CASSNNARPGYGYTF. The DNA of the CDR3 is TGTGCCAGCAGTAACAATGCGAGGCCGGGGTATGGCTACACCTTC.

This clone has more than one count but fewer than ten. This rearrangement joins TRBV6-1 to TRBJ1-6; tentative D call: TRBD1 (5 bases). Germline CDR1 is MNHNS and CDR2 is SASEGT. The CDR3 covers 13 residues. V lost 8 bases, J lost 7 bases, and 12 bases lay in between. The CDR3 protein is CASLTAFNSPLHF. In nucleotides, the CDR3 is TGTGCCAGCCTGACAGCCTTCAATTCACCCCTCCACTTT.

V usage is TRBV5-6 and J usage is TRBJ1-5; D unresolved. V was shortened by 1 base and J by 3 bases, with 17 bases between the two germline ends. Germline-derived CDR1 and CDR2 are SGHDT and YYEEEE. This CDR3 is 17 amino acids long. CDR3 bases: TGTGCCAGCAGCTTGTTCGGCGGTCAGATGCTCAATCAGCCCCAGCATTTT. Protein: CASSLFGGQMLNQPQHF.

CDR3 DNA sequence: TGTGCCAGCAGCTTGGTTGCGTCTGGGAGTGAAAAACTGTTTTTT. It translates to CASSLVASGSEKLFF. The V call is TRBV5-6, the J call TRBJ1-4; D is ambiguous. The V and J ends lost 0 bases and 7 bases respectively, with 13 bases between them. CDR3 length equals 15 residues. Germline lookup yields CDR1 SGHDT and CDR2 YYEEEE.

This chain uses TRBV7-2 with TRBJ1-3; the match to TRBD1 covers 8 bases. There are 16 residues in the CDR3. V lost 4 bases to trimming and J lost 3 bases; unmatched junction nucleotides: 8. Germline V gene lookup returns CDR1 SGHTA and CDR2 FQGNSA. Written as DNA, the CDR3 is TGTGCCAGCAGCTCCCGGCAGGGGGCGGGTGGAAACACCATATATTTT. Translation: CASSSRQGAGGNTIYF.

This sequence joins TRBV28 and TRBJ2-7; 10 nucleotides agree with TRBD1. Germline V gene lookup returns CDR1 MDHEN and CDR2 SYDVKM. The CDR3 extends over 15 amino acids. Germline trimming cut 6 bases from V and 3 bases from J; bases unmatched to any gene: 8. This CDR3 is CASRRRQGAGYEQYF. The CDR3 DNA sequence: TGTGCCAGCAGGAGACGACAGGGGGCTGGCTACGAGCAGTACTTC.

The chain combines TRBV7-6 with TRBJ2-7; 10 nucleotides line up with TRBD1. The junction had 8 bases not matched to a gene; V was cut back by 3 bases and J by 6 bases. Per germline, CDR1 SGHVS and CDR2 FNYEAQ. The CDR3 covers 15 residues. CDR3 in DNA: TGTGCCAGCAGCTTGTCGGACAGGGGGTTCGGCGAGCAGTACTTC. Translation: CASSLSDRGFGEQYF.

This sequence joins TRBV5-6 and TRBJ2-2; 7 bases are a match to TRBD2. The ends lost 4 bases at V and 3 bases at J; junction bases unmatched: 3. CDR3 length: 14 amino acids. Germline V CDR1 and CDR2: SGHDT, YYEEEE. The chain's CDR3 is CASSDGGYTGELFF. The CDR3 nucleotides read TGTGCCAGCAGCGACGGGGGGTACACCGGGGAGCTGTTTTTT.

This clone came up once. CDR3 region: CASSHGGEAGTTDTQYF. DNA for the CDR3: TGTGCCAGCAGCCACGGGGGGGAAGCGGGAACCACAGATACGCAGTATTTT. The chain links TRBV5-4 to TRBJ2-3; TRBD2 aligns across 8 bases. J lost 2 bases, V lost 4 bases, and 12 bases had no gene match. Germline CDR1 SGHNT, CDR2 YYREEE (reference sequence). The CDR3 spans 17 residues. The whole variable domain, filled in from reference TRBV5-4 and TRBJ2-3, reads ETGVTQSPTHLIKTRGQQVTLRCSSQSGHNTVSWYQQALGQGPQFIFQYYREEENGRGNFPPRFSGLQFPNYSSELNVNALELDDSALYLCASSHGGEAGTTDTQYFGPGTRLTVL.

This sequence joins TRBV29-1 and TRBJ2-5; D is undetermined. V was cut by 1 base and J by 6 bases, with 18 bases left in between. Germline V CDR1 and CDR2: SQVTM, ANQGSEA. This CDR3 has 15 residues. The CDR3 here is CSVEVWATMTQTQYF. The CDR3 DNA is TGCAGCGTTGAAGTATGGGCCACGATGACACAGACCCAGTACTTC.

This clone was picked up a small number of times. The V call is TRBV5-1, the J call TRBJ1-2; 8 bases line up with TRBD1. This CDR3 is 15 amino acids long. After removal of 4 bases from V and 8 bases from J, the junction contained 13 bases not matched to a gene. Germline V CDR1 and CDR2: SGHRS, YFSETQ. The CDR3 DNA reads TGCGCCAGCAGCACTTTACCGGGACAGGCGGAAGGCTACACCTTC. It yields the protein CASSTLPGQAEGYTF.

The chain's CDR3 is CAWSPNRGYSNQPQHF. The CDR3 DNA follows: TGTGCCTGGAGTCCGAACAGGGGGTATAGCAATCAGCCCCAGCATTTT. The chain uses TRBV30 and TRBJ1-5; 8 bases map to TRBD1. The germline V gene encodes CDR1 GTSNPN and CDR2 SVGIG (reference sequence). The CDR3 is 16 residues long. The J segment lost 0 bases and the V segment lost 2 bases, leaving 6 bases of the junction unmatched.

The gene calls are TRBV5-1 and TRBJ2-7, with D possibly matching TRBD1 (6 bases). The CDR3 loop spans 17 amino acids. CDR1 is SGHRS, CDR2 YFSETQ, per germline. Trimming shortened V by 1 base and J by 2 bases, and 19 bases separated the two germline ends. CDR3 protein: CASSLNPFGTTTYEQYF. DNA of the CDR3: TGCGCCAGCAGCTTGAATCCTTTCGGGACAACTACCTACGAGCAGTACTTC.

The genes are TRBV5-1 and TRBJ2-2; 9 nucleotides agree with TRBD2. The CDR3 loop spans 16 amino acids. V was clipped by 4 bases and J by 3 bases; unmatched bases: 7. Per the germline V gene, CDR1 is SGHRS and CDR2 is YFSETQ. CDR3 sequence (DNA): TGCGCCAGCAGCCCGGGACTAGCAGATGACACCGGGGAGCTGTTTTTT. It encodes CASSPGLADDTGELFF. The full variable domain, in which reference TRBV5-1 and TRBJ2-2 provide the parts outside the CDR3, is KAGVTQTPRYLIKTRGQQVTLSCSPISGHRSVSWYQQTPGQGLQFLFEYFSETQRNKGNFPGRFSGRQFSNSRSEMNVSTLELGDSALYLCASSPGLADDTGELFFGEGSRLTVL.

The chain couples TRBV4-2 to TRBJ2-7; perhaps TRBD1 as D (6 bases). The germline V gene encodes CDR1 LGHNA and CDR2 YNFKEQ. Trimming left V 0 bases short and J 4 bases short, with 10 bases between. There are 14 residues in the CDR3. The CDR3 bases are TGTGCCAGCAGCCAAGATCGGACAGTGTACGAGCAGTACTTC. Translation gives CASSQDRTVYEQYF.

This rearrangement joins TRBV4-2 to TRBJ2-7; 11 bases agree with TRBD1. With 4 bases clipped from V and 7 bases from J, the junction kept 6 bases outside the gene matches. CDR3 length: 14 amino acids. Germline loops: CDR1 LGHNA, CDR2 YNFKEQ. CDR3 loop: CASSLGQGAREQYF. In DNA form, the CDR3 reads TGTGCCAGCAGCCTTGGACAGGGGGCTAGGGAGCAGTACTTC.

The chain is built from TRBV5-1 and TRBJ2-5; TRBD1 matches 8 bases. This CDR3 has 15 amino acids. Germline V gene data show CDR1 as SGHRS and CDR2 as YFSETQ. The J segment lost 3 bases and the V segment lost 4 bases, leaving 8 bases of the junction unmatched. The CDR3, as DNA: TGCGCCAGCAGCCCGGATCCGACAGGGGAAGAGACCCAGTACTTC. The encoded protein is CASSPDPTGEETQYF.

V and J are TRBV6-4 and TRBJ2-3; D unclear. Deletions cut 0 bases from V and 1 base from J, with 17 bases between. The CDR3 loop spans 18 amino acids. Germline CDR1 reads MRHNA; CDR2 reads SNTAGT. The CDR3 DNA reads TGTGCCAGCAGTGACTCTGTGACTCGCACCTTGGGCACAGATACGCAGTATTTT. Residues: CASSDSVTRTLGTDTQYF.

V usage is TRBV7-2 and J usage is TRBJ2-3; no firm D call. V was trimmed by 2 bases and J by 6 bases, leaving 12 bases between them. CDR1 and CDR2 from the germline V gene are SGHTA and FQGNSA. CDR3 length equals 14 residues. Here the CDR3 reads CASSLSHVEDTQYF. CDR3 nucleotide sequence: TGTGCCAGCAGCTTATCCCATGTGGAGGATACGCAGTATTTT.

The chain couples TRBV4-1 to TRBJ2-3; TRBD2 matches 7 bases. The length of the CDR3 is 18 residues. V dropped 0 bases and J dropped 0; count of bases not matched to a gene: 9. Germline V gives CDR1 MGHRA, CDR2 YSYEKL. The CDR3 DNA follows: TGCGCCAGCAGCCAAGAAAGTAGGGCGGGAGAGAGCACAGATACGCAGTATTTT. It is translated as CASSQESRAGESTDTQYF.

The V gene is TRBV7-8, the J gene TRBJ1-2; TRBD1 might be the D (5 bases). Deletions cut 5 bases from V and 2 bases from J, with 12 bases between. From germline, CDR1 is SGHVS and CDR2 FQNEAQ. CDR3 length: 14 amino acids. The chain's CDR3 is CASSPGGLNYGYTF. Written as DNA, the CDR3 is TGTGCCAGCAGCCCCGGGGGGTTGAACTATGGCTACACCTTC.

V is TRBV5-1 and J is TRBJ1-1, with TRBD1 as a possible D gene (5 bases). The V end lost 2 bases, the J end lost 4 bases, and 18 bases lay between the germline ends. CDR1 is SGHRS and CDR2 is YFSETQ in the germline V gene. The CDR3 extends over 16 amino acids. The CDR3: CASSFFPAPGGTEAFF. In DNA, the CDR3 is TGCGCCAGCAGCTTTTTTCCAGCCCCCGGGGGCACTGAAGCTTTCTTT.

The CDR3 DNA sequence: TGTGCCAGCAGCTCCTCACGGTTCCGAAGCACCGGGGAGCTGTTTTTT. As protein: CASSSSRFRSTGELFF. The chain links TRBV7-9 to TRBJ2-2, with D unclear. The CDR3 loop spans 16 amino acids. Trimming removed 4 bases from V and 4 bases from J, with 16 bases in between. Germline V gene sequence: CDR1 SEHNR, CDR2 FQNEAQ (reference sequence).

The CDR3 here is CASSLAQGTGNTIYF. In nucleotides, the CDR3 is TGTGCCAGCAGCTTGGCTCAGGGAACTGGAAACACCATATATTTT. The V gene is TRBV7-6, the J gene TRBJ1-3, with D tentatively TRBD1 (5 bases). Trimming took off 3 bases at V and 2 bases at J, with 11 bases between the two ends. The CDR3 covers 15 residues. The V gene's germline CDR1 is SGHVS and CDR2 FNYEAQ.

The CDR3 bases are TGTGCCTGGCATCGGGATCGGCCTTATGGCTACACCTTC. This codes for CAWHRDRPYGYTF. This chain connects TRBV30 to TRBJ1-2; D ambiguous. This CDR3 contains 13 residues. The V end was cut by 5 bases, the J end by 5 bases, with 15 bases between. CDR1 and CDR2 (germline): GTSNPN, SVGIG (reference sequence).

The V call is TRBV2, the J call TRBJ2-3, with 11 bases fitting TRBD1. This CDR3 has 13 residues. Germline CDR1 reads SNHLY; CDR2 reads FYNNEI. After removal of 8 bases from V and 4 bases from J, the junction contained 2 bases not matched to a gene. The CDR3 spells CASRDRGADTQYF. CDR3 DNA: TGTGCCAGCCGGGACAGGGGGGCAGATACGCAGTATTTT.